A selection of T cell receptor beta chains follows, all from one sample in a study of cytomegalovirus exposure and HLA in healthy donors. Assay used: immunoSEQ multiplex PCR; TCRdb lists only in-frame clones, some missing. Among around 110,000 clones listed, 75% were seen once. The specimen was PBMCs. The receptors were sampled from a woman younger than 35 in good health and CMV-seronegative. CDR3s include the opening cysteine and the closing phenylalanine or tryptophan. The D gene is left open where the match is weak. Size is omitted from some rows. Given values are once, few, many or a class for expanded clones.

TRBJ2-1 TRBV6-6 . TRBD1 CASSAGTGGRDEQFF TGTGCCAGCAGCGCCGGGACAGGGGGCCGGGATGAGCAGTTCTTC
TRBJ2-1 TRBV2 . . CASSEVAGKQFF TGTGCCAGCAGTGAAGTGGCGGGGAAGCAGTTCTTC
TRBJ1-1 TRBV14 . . CASSRQMNTEAFF TGTGCCAGCAGCCGACAGATGAACACTGAAGCTTTCTTT
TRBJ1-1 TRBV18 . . CASSPTVMNTEAFF TGTGCCAGCTCACCCACTGTAATGAACACTGAAGCTTTCTTT
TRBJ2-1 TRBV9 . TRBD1 CASSVGQGFNNEQFF TGTGCCAGCAGCGTGGGACAGGGGTTTAACAATGAGCAGTTCTTC
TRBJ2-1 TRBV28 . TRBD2 CASTPSGTPYNEQFF TGTGCCAGCACCCCTAGCGGCACCCCCTACAATGAGCAGTTCTTC
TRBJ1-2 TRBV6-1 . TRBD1 CASSEAPGRGRGYTF TGTGCCAGCAGTGAAGCGCCCGGCAGGGGGCGGGGCTACACCTTC
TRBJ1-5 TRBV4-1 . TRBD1 CASSRTGGQPQHF TGCGCCAGCAGCAGGACAGGGGGCCAGCCCCAGCATTTT
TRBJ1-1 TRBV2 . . CASSEETGGTEAFF TGTGCCAGCAGTGAGGAGACGGGGGGGACTGAAGCTTTCTTT
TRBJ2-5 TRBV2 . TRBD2 CASSQSGTSGEETQYF TGTGCCAGCAGTCAAAGCGGGACTAGCGGGGAAGAGACCCAGTACTTC
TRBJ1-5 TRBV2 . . CASTNRPSSNQPQHF TGTGCCAGCACTAACAGGCCTAGTAGCAATCAGCCCCAGCATTTT
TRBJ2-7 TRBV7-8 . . CASSLARANEQYF TGTGCCAGCAGCTTAGCGCGCGCAAACGAGCAGTACTTC
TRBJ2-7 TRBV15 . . CATSSTRVGYEQYF TGTGCCACCAGCAGTACCAGGGTAGGCTACGAGCAGTACTTC
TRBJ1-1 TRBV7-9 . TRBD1 CASRQGAAANTEAFF TGTGCCAGCAGACAGGGGGCTGCAGCGAACACTGAAGCTTTCTTT
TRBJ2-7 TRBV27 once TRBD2 CASSLEAGGPYEQYF TGTGCCAGCAGTTTAGAGGCGGGGGGCCCCTACGAGCAGTACTTC
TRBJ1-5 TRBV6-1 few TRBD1 CASRRTGFGQPQHF TGTGCCAGCCGCCGGACAGGGTTCGGTCAGCCCCAGCATTTT
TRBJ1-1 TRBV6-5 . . CASSQVRYTEAFF TGTGCCAGCAGTCAGGTTAGATACACTGAAGCTTTCTTT
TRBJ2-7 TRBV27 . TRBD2 CASSLSGGGSYEQYF TGTGCCAGCAGTTTGTCCGGCGGGGGCTCCTACGAGCAGTACTTC
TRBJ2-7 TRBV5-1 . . CASSLASSGASYEQYF TGCGCCAGCAGCTTGGCCTCAAGCGGAGCTTCCTACGAGCAGTACTTC
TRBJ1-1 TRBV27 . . CASSLHGNTEAFF TGTGCCAGCAGTTTACACGGTAACACTGAAGCTTTCTTT
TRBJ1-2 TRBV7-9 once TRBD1 CASSPGGAYGYTF TGTGCCAGCAGCCCAGGGGGCGCTTATGGCTACACCTTC
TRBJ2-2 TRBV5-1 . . CASSLKANPNTGELFF TGCGCCAGCAGCTTGAAAGCTAACCCGAACACCGGGGAGCTGTTTTTT
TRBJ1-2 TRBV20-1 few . CSASTGYGYTF TGCAGTGCTAGTACCGGCTATGGCTACACCTTC
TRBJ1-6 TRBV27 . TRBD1 CASSLDRVVNSPLHF TGTGCCAGCAGTTTGGACAGGGTCGTAAATTCACCCCTCCACTTT
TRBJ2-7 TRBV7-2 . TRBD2 CASSYSASGTYEQYF TGTGCCAGCAGCTACAGCGCTAGCGGGACCTACGAGCAGTACTTC
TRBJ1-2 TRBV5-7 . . CASSLRGRYGYTF TGTGCCAGCAGCTTGAGGGGCCGATATGGCTACACCTTC
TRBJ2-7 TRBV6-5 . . CASSPPTVPSEQYF TGTGCCAGCAGCCCTCCAACAGTACCGAGCGAGCAGTACTTC
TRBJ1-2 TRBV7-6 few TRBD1 CASSLQGALDGYTF TGTGCCAGCAGCTTACAGGGGGCGCTGGATGGCTACACCTTC
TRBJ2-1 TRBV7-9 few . CASSPLFGELGNEQFF TGTGCCAGCAGCCCCCTTTTCGGGGAATTGGGCAATGAGCAGTTCTTC
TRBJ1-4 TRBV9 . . CASSGDPGAKNEKLFF TGTGCCAGCAGCGGAGACCCGGGTGCGAAAAATGAAAAACTGTTTTTT
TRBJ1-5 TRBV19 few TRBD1 CASKRQGTDQPQHF TGTGCCTCAAAGAGACAGGGTACTGATCAGCCCCAGCATTTT
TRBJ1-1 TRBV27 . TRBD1 CASSTRTGRLTEAFF TGTGCCAGCAGTACGCGGACAGGGAGGCTCACTGAAGCTTTCTTT
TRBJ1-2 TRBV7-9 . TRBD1 CASSLASRGRGYTF TGTGCCAGCAGCTTAGCGAGCAGGGGGCGAGGCTACACCTTC
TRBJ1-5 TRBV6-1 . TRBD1 CASSGDRVQPQHF TGTGCCAGCAGTGGGGACAGGGTTCAGCCCCAGCATTTT
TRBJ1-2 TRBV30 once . CAWRPRGRGNYGYTF TGTGCCTGGAGGCCCCGCGGTCGAGGGAACTATGGCTACACCTTC
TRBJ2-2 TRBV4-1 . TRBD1 CASSQRLQGAGELFF TGCGCCAGCAGCCAAAGATTGCAGGGGGCCGGGGAGCTGTTTTTT
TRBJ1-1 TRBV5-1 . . CASSLGGGGNTEAFF TGCGCCAGCAGCTTGGGGGGGGGCGGGAACACTGAAGCTTTCTTT
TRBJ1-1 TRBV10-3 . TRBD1 CAISEVKGGRENTEAFF TGTGCCATCAGTGAAGTTAAAGGGGGCCGGGAGAACACTGAAGCTTTCTTT
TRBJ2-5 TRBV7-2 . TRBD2 CASSWLLAGGQETQYF TGTGCCAGCAGCTGGCTACTAGCGGGGGGCCAAGAGACCCAGTACTTC